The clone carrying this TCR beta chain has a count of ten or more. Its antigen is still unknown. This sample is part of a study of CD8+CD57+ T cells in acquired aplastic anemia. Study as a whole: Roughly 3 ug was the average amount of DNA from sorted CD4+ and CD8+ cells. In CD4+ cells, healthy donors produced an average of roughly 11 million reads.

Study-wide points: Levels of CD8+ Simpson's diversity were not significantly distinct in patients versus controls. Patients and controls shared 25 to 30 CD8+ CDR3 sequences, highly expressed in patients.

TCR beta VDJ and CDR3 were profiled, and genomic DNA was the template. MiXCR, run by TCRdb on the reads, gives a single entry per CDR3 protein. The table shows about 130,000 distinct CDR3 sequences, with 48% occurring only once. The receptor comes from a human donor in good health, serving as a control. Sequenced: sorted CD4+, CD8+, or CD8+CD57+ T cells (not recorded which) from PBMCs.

CDR3 in amino acids: CASSFGRGDNQPQHF. CDR3 DNA: TGTGCCAGCAGCTTTGGCAGGGGGGACAATCAGCCCCAGCATTTT. The rearrangement joins TRBV5-8 to TRBJ1-5, with 7 bases that match TRBD1. The CDR3 is 15 residues long. Germline V lookup: CDR1 SGHTS, CDR2 YDEGEE. The J segment lost 3 bases and the V segment lost 2 bases, leaving 5 bases of the junction unmatched.